This T cell receptor beta chain was identified in a study of T cell responses to AZD1222 COVID-19 vaccine. V lost 3 bases and J 1 base, leaving 9 bases between the germline ends. The germline gives CDR1 LNHDA, CDR2 SQIVND (reference sequence). CDR3 length: 15 residues. Details on this clone: Its specificity is not known.

Regarding the study as a whole: Clonal diversity was possibly underestimated, and the donors were mostly white British, with more females.

Profiled with immunoSEQ multiplex PCR; TCRdb holds only in-frame clones, not every one. The table lists around 130,000 clones, just over 85% of them singletons. The sample in question was peripheral blood, obtained on day 0 of AZD1222 vaccination. This sequence joins TRBV19 and TRBJ2-2; no clear D gene. The TCR sequence derives from an adult in good health. For the CDR3, the DNA is TGTGCCAGTAGTATCATTGGCAGGAACACCGGGGAGCTGTTTTTT. As protein: CASSIIGRNTGELFF.